Below are 25 T cell receptor beta chains sequenced from a single sample in a study of persistence of HIV-infected CD4 T cells. Antigens for these TCRs are unknown. Cells were stimulated with CMV-infected fibroblast lysates at roughly 10 ug/mL. Sorting of responding CD4+ T cells relied on upregulated CD40 ligand together with CD69. This was the immunoSEQ version 4 assay in survey mode. Assay used: immunoSEQ multiplex PCR; TCRdb lists only in-frame clones, some missing. The sample contains under 15,000 clones, approximately 71% of which appear only once. The input for sequencing was CD4+ T cells sorted from PBMCs after roughly 17-hour stimulation, taken from a patient who received antiretroviral therapy. The receptor source for this set is an adult man with HIV who was CMV-seropositive.

This sequence joins TRBV6-5 and TRBJ1-5, with 7 bases lining up with TRBD1. Germline V gene lookup returns CDR1 MNHEY and CDR2 SVGAGI. This CDR3 has 14 residues. The V and J ends lost 2 bases and 7 bases, in that order; junction bases with no gene match: 5. Here the CDR3 DNA reads TGTGCCAGCAGTTACGACAGGGTGCGGCAGCCCCAGCATTTT. This gives the protein CASSYDRVRQPQHF.

This clone showed up just a few times. The V call is TRBV9, the J call TRBJ2-5; 9 positions agree with TRBD2. Germline V gene sequence: CDR1 SGDLS, CDR2 YYNGEE. Unmatched junction bases numbered 4, after V lost 0 bases and J lost 4 bases. There are 15 residues in the CDR3. The DNA of the CDR3 is TGTGCCAGCAGCGTAGTTAGCGGGGGCTCAGAGACCCAGTACTTC. Protein product: CASSVVSGGSETQYF.

V gene TRBV6-5 combines with J gene TRBJ2-5; 7 bases align to TRBD1. Germline V CDR1 and CDR2: MNHEY, SVGAGI. The CDR3 contains 14 residues. The junction had 8 bases not matched to a gene; V was cut back by 6 bases and J by 4 bases. The CDR3 DNA follows: TGTGCCAGCAGAGACAGGGTTTCGGGAGAGACCCAGTACTTC. Translating it yields CASRDRVSGETQYF.

Only a few counts were recorded for this clone. This chain joins TRBV6-1 and TRBJ2-2; tentatively, D is TRBD1 (5 bases). CDR3 length equals 15 residues. Trimming took 3 bases from V and 4 from J, leaving 12 bases between them. Looked up from germline, CDR1 is MNHNS and CDR2 is SASEGT. CDR3 DNA: TGTGCCAGCAGTGAGACAGCCGCCGGCACCGGGGAGCTGTTTTTT. It translates to CASSETAAGTGELFF.

CDR3 region: CASSPRQGRLNNSPLHF. As DNA, the CDR3 is TGTGCCAGTAGTCCCCGACAGGGCCGCCTAAATAATTCACCCCTCCACTTT. The chain has TRBV19 and TRBJ1-6; 7 nucleotides line up with TRBD1. The CDR3 spans 17 residues. Trimming removed 5 bases from V and 5 bases from J; junction bases left unmatched: 12. Germline V gene lookup returns CDR1 LNHDA and CDR2 SQIVND (reference sequence).

The V and J genes are TRBV12-3 or TRBV12-4 and TRBJ2-7; D possibly corresponds to TRBD1 (6 bases). The CDR3 runs to 12 residues. V lost 6 bases and J 7 bases, leaving 13 bases between the germline ends. DNA for the CDR3: TGTGCCAGCAGCCTGACAGGTTATGAGCAGTACTTC. It encodes CASSLTGYEQYF.

The J gene is TRBJ2-7, the V gene TRBV5-4, with TRBD1 identical over 7 bases. CDR1 SGHNT and CDR2 YYREEE come from the germline V gene (reference sequence). The CDR3 runs 13 residues. J was trimmed by 6 bases and V by 1 base; bases with no gene match: 4. CDR3 sequence reads: CASSLTGALEQYF. CDR3 nucleotides: TGTGCCAGCAGCTTGACAGGGGCCCTCGAGCAGTACTTC.

This clone was detected once. The chain is built from TRBV3-1 (or the pseudogene TRBV3-2) and TRBJ1-2, with no clear D. This CDR3 comprises 12 residues. Trimming left V 8 bases short and J 8 bases short, with 15 bases between. The V gene's germline CDR1 is LGHDT and CDR2 YNNKEL (reference sequence). The CDR3 is CASAQALQGYTF. CDR3 in DNA: TGTGCCAGCGCCCAGGCCTTGCAAGGCTACACCTTC.

The rearrangement links TRBV3-1 (or the pseudogene TRBV3-2) to TRBJ2-7; D unclear. Trimming removed 3 bases at V and 4 bases at J, with 7 bases between. Germline V CDR1 and CDR2: LGHDT, YNNKEL (reference sequence). The CDR3 has 12 amino acids. The CDR3 here is CASSQSPYEQYF. As DNA, the CDR3 is TGTGCCAGCAGCCAGTCCCCTTACGAGCAGTACTTC.

The chain combines TRBV2 with TRBJ1-2; 7 positions match TRBD1. The germline CDR1 and CDR2 sequences are SNHLY and FYNNEI. The CDR3 sequence is 14 residues long. J gave up 0 bases and V 6 bases, and 4 bases lay outside the gene matches. The CDR3, as DNA: TGTGCCAGCAGGGGGGACAGTTCTAACTATGGCTACACCTTC. Translation: CASRGDSSNYGYTF.

This chain links TRBV6-6 with TRBJ1-6; possibly TRBD1 for D (5 bases). CDR3 length: 15 amino acids. V shed 5 bases and J shed 10 bases, with 18 bases lying between them. The V gene's germline CDR1 is MNHNY and CDR2 SVGAGI (reference sequence). CDR3 sequence reads: CASSGRGGARSPLHF. The CDR3 bases are TGTGCCAGCAGTGGCCGCGGAGGGGCTCGCTCACCCCTCCACTTT.

This clone ranks as medium-sized. This rearrangement joins TRBV10-1 to TRBJ1-3; possible D gene TRBD1, 5 bases. Trimming cost V 6 bases and J 2 bases, with 11 bases left between them. Germline assignment: CDR1 WNHNN and CDR2 SYGVQD (reference sequence). There are 14 residues in the CDR3. In nucleotides, the CDR3 is TGCGCCAGCAGGAATGGACAACCTGGAAACACCATATATTTT. It encodes CASRNGQPGNTIYF.

J is TRBJ2-7 and V is TRBV6-5; 7 bases align to TRBD1. J was trimmed by 0 bases and V by 2 bases; bases with no gene match: 4. This CDR3 region has 15 residues. Looked up from germline, CDR1 is MNHEY and CDR2 is SVGAGI. The CDR3 is CASSYGAGGSYEQYF. CDR3 nucleotide sequence: TGTGCCAGCAGTTACGGCGCAGGGGGCTCCTACGAGCAGTACTTC.

The chain uses TRBV7-9 and TRBJ2-7; D not resolved. This CDR3 spans 14 amino acids. Deletions cut 1 base from V and 3 bases from J, with 10 bases between. Germline V gene sequence: CDR1 SEHNR, CDR2 FQNEAQ (reference sequence). The CDR3 region has the DNA TGTGCCAGCAGCTTAGGGGGTATTGGCTACGAGCAGTACTTC. As protein: CASSLGGIGYEQYF.

The CDR3 nucleotides read TGTGCCAGCAGTGGTTCGGGACAGGTCAATCAGCCCCAGCATTTT. Translating gives CASSGSGQVNQPQHF. V gene TRBV28 combines with J gene TRBJ1-5, with TRBD1 identical over 8 bases. The CDR3 contains 15 residues. With V trimmed by 5 bases and J by 3 bases, 6 bases remained unmatched. Germline CDR1 MDHEN, CDR2 SYDVKM.

The CDR3 DNA follows: TGTGCCAGCAGTTTAAGCGGTTACGAGCAGTACTTC. It specifies CASSLSGYEQYF. The chain is built from TRBV12-3 or TRBV12-4 and TRBJ2-7; D may be TRBD2 (5 bases). The CDR3 is 12 amino acids. Trimming took off 2 bases at V and 4 bases at J, with 6 bases between the two ends.

This chain uses TRBV5-1 with TRBJ2-7; 9 nucleotides match TRBD1. The V segment lost 4 bases and the J segment 0 bases; nucleotides outside the gene matches: 2. The CDR3 runs to 14 residues. Germline V CDR1 and CDR2: SGHRS, YFSETQ. As DNA, the CDR3 is TGCGCCAGCAGCCCGGGACAGGGCTCCTACGAGCAGTACTTC. Protein product: CASSPGQGSYEQYF.

This clone has just one count. The CDR3 is CASGVHENSPLHF. CDR3 nucleotide sequence: TGTGCTAGTGGCGTACATGAGAATTCACCCCTCCACTTT. This chain connects TRBV12-5 to TRBJ1-6; D is unclear. Germline values: CDR1 LGHNT, CDR2 FRNRAP. Trimming removed 6 bases from V and 7 bases from J, with 10 bases in between. This CDR3 is 13 amino acids long.

The rearrangement uses TRBV3-1 (or the pseudogene TRBV3-2) and TRBJ2-3, with unresolved D. V shed 3 bases and J shed 2 bases, with 9 bases lying between them. CDR1 LGHDT and CDR2 YNNKEL come from the germline V gene (reference sequence). This CDR3 region has 14 residues. The CDR3 DNA sequence: TGTGCCAGCAGCCAGGCCCCTGACACAGATACGCAGTATTTT. Encoded protein: CASSQAPDTDTQYF.

Only a few counts were recorded for this clone. The chain employs TRBV27 and TRBJ1-2; a possible D gene is TRBD1 (6 bases). V was clipped by 5 bases and J by 0 bases, with 7 bases between them. CDR3 length: 13 amino acids. The germline V gene encodes CDR1 MNHEY and CDR2 SMNVEV (reference sequence). The CDR3 reads CASSGDTNYGYTF. Written as DNA, the CDR3 is TGTGCCAGCAGTGGGGACACTAACTATGGCTACACCTTC.

This clone came up a few times. V and J are TRBV4-1 and TRBJ1-5; D is ambiguous. The CDR3 consists of 16 residues. Trimming pared 0 bases from V and 4 bases from J, leaving 13 bases between. Germline V gene sequence: CDR1 MGHRA, CDR2 YSYEKL. CDR3 sequence: CASSQEGGSGNQPQHF. The CDR3 DNA follows: TGCGCCAGCAGCCAAGAGGGTGGGAGTGGAAATCAGCCCCAGCATTTT.

This clone came up once. The chain joins TRBV12-5 to TRBJ2-3; D uncertain. The CDR3 has 17 amino acids. Germline V gene lookup returns CDR1 LGHNT and CDR2 FRNRAP. V was shortened by 2 bases and J by 3 bases, with 18 bases between the two germline ends. As DNA, the CDR3 is TGTGCTAGTGGTTTGCTCCCCACCATCGGGCGGACAGATACGCAGTATTTT. This encodes CASGLLPTIGRTDTQYF.

This CDR3 is CASSHPPENTGELFF. CDR3 bases: TGTGCCAGCTCACACCCGCCCGAAAACACCGGGGAGCTGTTTTTT. The rearrangement links TRBV18 to TRBJ2-2; D call uncertain. Germline V gene lookup returns CDR1 KGHSH and CDR2 LQKENI. The ends were cut back, 4 bases at V and 2 bases at J, with 11 bases in the middle. This CDR3 has 15 residues.

V is TRBV7-2 and J is TRBJ2-3, with D uncertain. This CDR3 contains 14 residues. V lost 1 base and J lost 1, with 6 bases in between. The germline V gene encodes CDR1 SGHTA and CDR2 FQGNSA. The CDR3 spells CASSLGSGTDTQYF. The CDR3 DNA reads as TGTGCCAGCAGCTTAGGAAGCGGCACAGATACGCAGTATTTT.

The CDR3 DNA sequence: TGTGCCAGCAGCTTAGGCCTCGGGACTAGCCTGGGTACGCAGTATTTT. This translates into CASSLGLGTSLGTQYF. The chain recombines TRBV11-3 with TRBJ2-3; 9 nucleotides agree with TRBD2. There are 16 residues in the CDR3. V lost 1 base to trimming and J lost 8 bases; unmatched junction nucleotides: 10. CDR1 is SGHNT, CDR2 YENEEA, per germline.